This entry concerns a single TCR beta chain. What it binds is not known. This record comes from a study of OX40 agonist ivuxolimab in advanced cancers. Study background: People who had prior anti-PD-1, anti-PD-L1 or anti-CTLA-4 therapy could take part, and approximately 43% had some. Whole-study results and caveats: Averaging showed that CD8+ T cells had more expanded clones than CD4+ did.

V trimming: 6 bases; J trimming: 11 bases; junction bases outside the gene matches: 2. The germline CDR1 and CDR2 sequences are SNHLY and FYNNEI. The CDR3 extends over 10 amino acids. Only in-frame clones appear in the TCRdb table, and some are missing; sequencing was by immunoSEQ multiplex PCR. The sample lists 69,000 or so clones, 85% occurring once. J is TRBJ2-3 and V is TRBV2, with 7 bases identical to TRBD2. The input for sequencing was CD4+ or CD8+ T cells sorted from blood, taken in a trial of the OX40 agonist ivuxolimab. The receptor was derived from an adult with an advanced solid tumor such as melanoma, head and neck, liver or kidney cancer. CDR3 sequence (DNA): TGTGCCAGCAGCGGGAGGAAGCAGTATTTT. This sequence encodes CASSGRKQYF.